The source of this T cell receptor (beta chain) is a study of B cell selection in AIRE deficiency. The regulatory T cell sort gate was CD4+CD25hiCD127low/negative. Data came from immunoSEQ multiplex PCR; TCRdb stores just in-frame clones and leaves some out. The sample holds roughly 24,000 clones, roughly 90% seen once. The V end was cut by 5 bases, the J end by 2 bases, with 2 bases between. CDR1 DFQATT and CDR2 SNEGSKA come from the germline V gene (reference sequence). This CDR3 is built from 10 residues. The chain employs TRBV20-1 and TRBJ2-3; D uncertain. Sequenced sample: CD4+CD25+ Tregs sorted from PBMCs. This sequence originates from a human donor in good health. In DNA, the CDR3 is TGCAGTGCTTTCACAGATACGCAGTATTTT. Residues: CSAFTDTQYF.